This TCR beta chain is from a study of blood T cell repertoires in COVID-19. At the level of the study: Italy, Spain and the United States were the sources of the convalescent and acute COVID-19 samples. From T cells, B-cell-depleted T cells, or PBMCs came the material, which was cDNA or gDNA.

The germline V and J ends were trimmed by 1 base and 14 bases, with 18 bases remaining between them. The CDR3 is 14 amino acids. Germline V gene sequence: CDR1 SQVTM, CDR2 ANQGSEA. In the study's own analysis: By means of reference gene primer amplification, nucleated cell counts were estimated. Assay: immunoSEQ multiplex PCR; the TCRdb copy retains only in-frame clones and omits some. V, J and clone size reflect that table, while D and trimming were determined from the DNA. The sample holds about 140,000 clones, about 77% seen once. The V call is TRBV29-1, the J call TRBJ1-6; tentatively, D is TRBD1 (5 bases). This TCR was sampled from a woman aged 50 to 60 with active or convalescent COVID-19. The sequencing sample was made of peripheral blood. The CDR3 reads CSVEGPQAMLALHF. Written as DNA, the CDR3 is TGCAGCGTTGAAGGTCCACAGGCCATGTTGGCCCTCCACTTT.